This T cell receptor beta chain comes out of a study of OX40 agonist ivuxolimab in advanced cancers. Notes on the study in general: The expanded peripheral T cells' antigen specificity was not determined. At 0.1-3.0 mg/kg, partial responders had clonal expansion among the lowest observed.

Blood draws occurred at baseline, cycle 4 day 1, and cycle 7 day 1. Generated by immunoSEQ multiplex PCR, the TCRdb table keeps only in-frame clones and is missing some. The sample records tens of thousands of clones, 90% to 95% being singletons. As concerns this clone: Its cognate antigen is unknown.

CDR1 is MNHEY and CDR2 is SVGAGI in the germline V gene. V gave up 3 bases and J gave up 5 bases; unmatched junction bases: 8. The CDR3 covers 15 residues. The sample consisted of CD4+ or CD8+ T cells sorted from blood, taken in a trial of the OX40 agonist ivuxolimab. The rearrangement links TRBV6-5 to TRBJ2-7; TRBD2 matches at 9 bases. This receptor was identified in an adult with an advanced solid tumor such as melanoma, head and neck, liver or kidney cancer. The CDR3 coding sequence is TGTGCCAGCAGTTATCTGGCGGGAGGGCCCCACGAGCAGTACTTC. It encodes CASSYLAGGPHEQYF.